This T cell receptor beta chain was sequenced for a study of blood T cell repertoires in COVID-19 (dated by TCRdb to between 2020 and 2021). In the study overall: The collaborator samples originated in the United States, Italy and Spain and spanned the acute and convalescent phases of COVID-19. The prospective study material was composed of cDNA or gDNA derived from T cells, B-cell-depleted T cells, or PBMCs. Subjects who had been exposed to COVID-19, were actively infected with it, or had recovered from it provided the deeply sampled blood TCRbeta repertoires that made up the dataset. The repertoires were made available in a free public database intended to serve as a resource for research on the immune response to SARS-CoV-2. Samples came from the ongoing ImmuneRACE study (first 160 participants) plus 1,254 subjects from 6 global collaborators. Nearly every sample came with metadata listing a de-identified subject ID, COVID-19 status, age in years and sex. Where HLA class I and class II types were available, the types were taken from metadata supplied by the sample provider, not from assay-based typing. The study at large found these results: The amount of clinical and demographic metadata varied by source and participant and was provided uncurated.

About this clone itself: Its cognate antigen has yet to be identified. Base qualities were left out, and no much larger clone turns up one base away.

According to the germline V gene, CDR1 reads MNHEY and CDR2 reads SVGAGI. Compared with germline, V lacks 6 bases and J lacks 4 bases; bases without a gene match: 9. Including the terminal cysteine and phenylalanine, the CDR3 comprises 15 residues. Only the CDR3 DNA stays, 45 bases, in frame from base 1. TCRbeta CDR3 regions were amplified from genomic DNA using the immunoSEQ Assay, a bias-controlled multiplex PCR. For the original study's pipeline: Nucleated cell counts per sample were estimated from amplification of reference gene primers within the assay. To quantify the absolute abundance of each unique TCRbeta CDR3 rearrangement, sequence reads were collapsed and filtered. Productive Simpson clonality was computed per sample as the square root of Simpson's diversity index over productive rearrangements. TCRdb carries this immuneACCESS record with in-frame sequences only. Its versions omit some clonotypes, under half of them owing to an unresolved V gene in the studies checked, with the rest unexplained. The V and J calls and clone size come from that table; D and trimming were worked out from the DNA. In this sample the table shows 200,000 to 250,000 clones, approximately 85% of which occur a single time. In total, the top ten clones hold around 5.5% of the sample.

At one collaborating source in Seattle, patients were enrolled during active infection and were followed longitudinally through the course of disease. Collaborating institutions collected whole blood in K2EDTA tubes following their own protocols. For TCRbeta analysis, collaborators shipped samples as frozen whole blood, isolated PBMCs, or DNA extracted from either of those sample types. This receptor was identified in a man in his fifties with COVID-19, enrolled during active disease. The sequencing sample was made of peripheral blood. Recombination joined TRBV6-5 with TRBJ1-1; 9 of the junction bases match TRBD1. The base sequence is TGTGCCAGCAGCCGTCCCGGGACAGGGACCACTGAAGCTTTCTTT. The encoded protein is CASSRPGTGTTEAFF.